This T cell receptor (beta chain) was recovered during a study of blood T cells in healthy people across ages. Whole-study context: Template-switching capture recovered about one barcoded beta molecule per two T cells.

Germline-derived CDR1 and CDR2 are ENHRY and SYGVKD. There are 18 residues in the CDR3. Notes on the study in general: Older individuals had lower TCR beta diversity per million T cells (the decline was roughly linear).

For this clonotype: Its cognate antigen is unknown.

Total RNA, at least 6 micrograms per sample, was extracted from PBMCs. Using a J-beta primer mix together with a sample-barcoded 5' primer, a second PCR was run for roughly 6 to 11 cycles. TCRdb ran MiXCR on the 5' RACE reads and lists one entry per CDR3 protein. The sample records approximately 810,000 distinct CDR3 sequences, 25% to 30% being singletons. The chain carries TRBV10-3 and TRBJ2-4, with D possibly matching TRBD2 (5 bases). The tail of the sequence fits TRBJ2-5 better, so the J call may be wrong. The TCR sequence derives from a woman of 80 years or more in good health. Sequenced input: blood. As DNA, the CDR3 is TGTGCCATCAGTGAGTCAGAAAGAAGGAGACGGAGGCAAGAGACCCAGTACTTC. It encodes CAISESERRRRRQETQYF.